This TCR beta chain was retrieved from a study of blood T cell repertoires in COVID-19. Assay: immunoSEQ multiplex PCR; the TCRdb copy retains only in-frame clones and omits some. The sample shows 130,000 to 150,000 clones, about four fifths of them seen only once. V dropped 4 bases and J dropped 1 base, with 19 bases sitting between them. The germline gives CDR1 SEHNR, CDR2 FQNEAQ (reference sequence). The CDR3 is 17 amino acids. The sequence was collected from a man between 65 and 80 years old who had recovered from COVID-19. The sequenced sample was peripheral blood. The chain links TRBV7-9 to TRBJ1-1, with no clear D. The DNA for the CDR3 is TGTGCCAGCAGCTCACAGATTAACTCCCCCGGGAACACTGAAGCTTTCTTT. Amino acid sequence: CASSSQINSPGNTEAFF.